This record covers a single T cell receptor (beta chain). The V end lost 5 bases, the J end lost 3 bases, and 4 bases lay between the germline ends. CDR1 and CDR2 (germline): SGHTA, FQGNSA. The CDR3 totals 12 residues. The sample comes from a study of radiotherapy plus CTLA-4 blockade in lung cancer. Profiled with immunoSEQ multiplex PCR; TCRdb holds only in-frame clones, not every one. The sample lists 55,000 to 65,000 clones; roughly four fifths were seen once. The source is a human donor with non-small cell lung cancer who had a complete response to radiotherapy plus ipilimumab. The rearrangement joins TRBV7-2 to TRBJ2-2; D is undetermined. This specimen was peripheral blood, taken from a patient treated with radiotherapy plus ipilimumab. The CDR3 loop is CASSLYTGELFF. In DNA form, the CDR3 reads TGTGCCAGCAGCCTCTACACCGGGGAGCTGTTTTTT. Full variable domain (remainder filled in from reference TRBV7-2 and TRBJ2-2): GAGVSQSPSNKVTEKGKDVELRCDPISGHTALYWYRQSLGQGLEFLIYFQGNSAPDKSGLPSDRFSAERTGGSVSTLTIQRTQQEDSAVYLCASSLYTGELFFGEGSRLTVL.